The 13 T cell receptor beta chains given below trace back to one sample, sequenced in a study of T cells expressing NK-cell markers. TCRdb reanalyzed the 5' RACE reads, giving one entry per CDR3 protein sequence and no DNA. This sample's clone table lists roughly 380,000 distinct CDR3 sequences. The specimen sequenced was blood T cells: a sorted CD56 or NKG2C T cell subset, CD4+ or CD8+ T cells, or bulk PBMC T cells (not recorded which). The receptors here all came from a man aged 18-75 years in good health.

The chain employs TRBV11-2 and TRBJ2-2; TCRdb picks TRBD1, but there is no DNA to check that call. CDR1 SGHAT and CDR2 FQNNGV come from the germline V gene. This CDR3 is built from 16 residues. CDR3 sequence: CASRFTGTQNTGELFF.

The chain recombines TRBV27 with TRBJ1-2. The CDR3 extends over 15 amino acids. Germline lookup yields CDR1 MNHEY and CDR2 SMNVEV (reference sequence). The CDR3 sequence: CASSPLADRTYGYTF.

CDR3 sequence: CASSWTSGAYNEQFF. The rearrangement links TRBV5-1 to TRBJ2-1; absent DNA, TCRdb's TRBD2 call cannot be checked. From germline, CDR1 is SGHRS and CDR2 YFSETQ. This CDR3 region has 15 residues.

The V and J genes are TRBV10-3 and TRBJ2-3. CDR1 is ENHRY, CDR2 SYGVKD, per germline. This CDR3 has 14 residues. This CDR3 reads CAISGIESADTQYF.

V is TRBV6-1 and J is TRBJ1-5; checking the TCRdb D call of TRBD1 is not possible without DNA. Germline lookup yields CDR1 MNHNS and CDR2 SASEGT. The CDR3 length is 14 residues. The CDR3 here is CASRWDRAGGPQHF.

This chain connects TRBV25-1 to TRBJ1-2; TCRdb indicates TRBD1, and absent DNA this call remains unverified. CDR3 size: 13 residues. Germline loops: CDR1 MGHDK, CDR2 SYGVNS. CDR3 protein: CASSPGTPAGCTF.

CDR3 loop: CASSSYGGVDNEQFF. This chain links TRBV7-3 with TRBJ2-1; TCRdb's assignment of TRBD1 cannot be checked, as there is no DNA. Germline V gives CDR1 SGHTA, CDR2 FQGTGA. This CDR3 contains 15 residues. The entire variable domain, with the rest obtained from reference TRBV7-3 and TRBJ2-1, is as follows: GAGVSQTPSNKVTEKGKYVELRCDPISGHTALYWYRQSLGQGPEFLIYFQGTGAADDSGLPNDRFFAVRPEGSVSTLKIQRTERGDSAVYLCASSSYGGVDNEQFFGPGTRLTVL.

This chain uses TRBV18 with TRBJ2-1; TCRdb outputs TRBD2, but without DNA this stays unchecked. Germline V gene data show CDR1 as KGHSH and CDR2 as LQKENI. This CDR3 contains 16 residues. CDR3 amino acids: CASSPPGPSGGNEQFF.

CDR3 sequence: CASTLQMLANTGELFF. This chain links TRBV7-9 with TRBJ2-2; the D call from TCRdb, TRBD2, cannot be confirmed without DNA. The CDR3 runs to 16 residues. The germline V gene has CDR1 SEHNR and CDR2 FQNEAQ (reference sequence).

The V call is TRBV5-1, the J call TRBJ2-1; checking the TCRdb D call of TRBD1 is not possible without DNA. The CDR3 spans 16 residues. Germline values: CDR1 SGHRS, CDR2 YFSETQ. The CDR3 sequence is CASSSSRGQRYNEQFF.

The V call is TRBV5-1, the J call TRBJ2-5; TCRdb outputs TRBD1, but without DNA this stays unchecked. The length of the CDR3 is 15 residues. CDR1 and CDR2 (germline): SGHRS, YFSETQ. This CDR3 is CASSYIQGSGETQYF.

J is TRBJ2-1 and V is TRBV4-1; lacking DNA, the TRBD1 call made by TCRdb goes unchecked. CDR3 size: 16 residues. CDR1 and CDR2 (germline): MGHRA, YSYEKL. The CDR3 spells CASSHTVQGAYNEQFF.

The chain joins TRBV12-3 or TRBV12-4 to TRBJ1-2. The CDR3 has 14 residues. The CDR3 reads CASSFGLYGSGYTF.